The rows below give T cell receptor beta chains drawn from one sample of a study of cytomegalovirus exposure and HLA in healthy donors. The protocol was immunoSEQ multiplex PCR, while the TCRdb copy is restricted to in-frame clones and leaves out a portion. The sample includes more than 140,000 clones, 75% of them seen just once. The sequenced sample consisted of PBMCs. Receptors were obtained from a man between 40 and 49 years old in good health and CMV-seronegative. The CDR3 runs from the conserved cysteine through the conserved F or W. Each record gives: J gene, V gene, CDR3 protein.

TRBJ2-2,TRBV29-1,CSVEEVVGNTGELFF
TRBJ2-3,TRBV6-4,CASSEEAGGSTDTQYF
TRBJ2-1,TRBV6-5,CASSYSGAGRDEQFF
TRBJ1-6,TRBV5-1,CASSLGYRENSPLHF
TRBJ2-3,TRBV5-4,CASSLAGEGTDTQYF
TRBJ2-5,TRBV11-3,CASSRGLAGGEETQYF
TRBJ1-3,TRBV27,CASSRTGISGNTIYF
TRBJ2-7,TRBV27,CASSLIQAGSYEQYF
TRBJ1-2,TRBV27,CASSSWGTGGKGYTF
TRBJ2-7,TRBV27,CASSLVAGSYEQYF
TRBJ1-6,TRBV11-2,CASSPGQNNSPLHF
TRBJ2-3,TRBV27,CASRMGGGAWDTQYF
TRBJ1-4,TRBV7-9,CASSLVSATNEKLFF
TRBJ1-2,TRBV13,CASHWRGANYGYTF
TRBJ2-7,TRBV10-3,CATSAGLAGDSYEQYF
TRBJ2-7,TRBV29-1,CSVQTGGLEHEQYF
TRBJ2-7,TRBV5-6,CASSLETGLYEQYF
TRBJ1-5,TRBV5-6,CASSFRQAPNQPQHF
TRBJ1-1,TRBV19,CASRPGQNTEAFF
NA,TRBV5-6,CASSLEGLGEHEQYF